These 29 T cell receptor beta chains share one sample of origin, sequenced in a study of a mutant IDH1 vaccine in newly diagnosed glioma. The antigens of these receptors remain unknown. The repertoire was sequenced with immunoSEQ multiplex PCR; TCRdb's copy has only in-frame clones and lacks some. Among some 130,000 clones listed, over 75% were seen once. Time point in this sample: week 11, during vaccination. Each vaccine dose was 300 ug of mutant IDH1 20-mer peptide, with topical imiquimod. The sample was PBMCs, taken from a glioma patient whose treatment included an IDH1 peptide vaccine. The receptors stem from a man between 35 and 55 years old with glioma.

The CDR3 protein is CASSYSGSYNEQFF. CDR3 in DNA: TGTGCCAGCAGTTATAGCGGGTCCTACAATGAGCAGTTCTTC. The chain is built from TRBV6-5 and TRBJ2-1, with 7 bases identical to TRBD2. CDR3 length: 14 amino acids. V dropped 3 bases and J dropped 1; count of bases not matched to a gene: 0. The germline CDR1 and CDR2 sequences are MNHEY and SVGAGI.

This clone was detected a few times. A read error may produce the germline difference seen at one junction end. The V gene is TRBV6-1, the J gene TRBJ2-3; possibly TRBD1 or TRBD2 for D (5 bases each). The CDR3 is made up of 15 amino acids. Germline CDR1 MNHNS, CDR2 SASEGT. CDR3 region: CASREVRGSTDTQYF. CDR3 in DNA: TGTGCCAGCAGAGAAGTTCGGGGCAGCACAGATACGCAGTATTTT.

V gene TRBV28 combines with J gene TRBJ2-3; no definite D call. The germline gives CDR1 MDHEN, CDR2 SYDVKM. With 5 bases removed from V and 4 bases from J, the gap between germline ends came to 19 bases. The CDR3 contains 16 residues. The chain's CDR3 is CASSQQNVHSADTQYF. Written as DNA, the CDR3 is TGTGCCAGCAGTCAACAAAACGTGCATAGTGCAGATACGCAGTATTTT.

The chain joins TRBV27 to TRBJ1-1, with unresolved D. From germline, CDR1 is MNHEY and CDR2 SMNVEV (reference sequence). The length of the CDR3 is 13 residues. Trimming took 3 bases from V and 9 from J, leaving 14 bases between them. In DNA form, the CDR3 reads TGTGCCAGCAGTTTGGGTAGGAGGACCCAAGCTTTCTTT. This encodes CASSLGRRTQAFF.

The chain recombines TRBV11-2 with TRBJ1-1; D is undetermined. Germline V lookup: CDR1 SGHAT, CDR2 FQNNGV. The CDR3 is 14 residues long. Trimming cost V 4 bases and J 1 base, with 10 bases left between them. The CDR3 nucleotides read TGTGCCAGCAGCTCCCCAGTTGGGAACACTGAAGCTTTCTTT. Translated: CASSSPVGNTEAFF.

The rearrangement joins TRBV6-1 to TRBJ1-6; unclear D gene. The CDR3 spans 16 residues. The ends were cut back, 3 bases at V and 5 bases at J, with 14 bases in the middle. Germline CDR1 MNHNS, CDR2 SASEGT. In nucleotides, the CDR3 is TGTGCCAGCAGTGACCGGACGGTTAGAGATAATTCACCCCTCCACTTT. Residues: CASSDRTVRDNSPLHF.

The chain couples TRBV14 to TRBJ1-1; the match to TRBD1 covers 9 bases. The CDR3 has 16 residues. The V gene's germline CDR1 is SGHDN and CDR2 FVKESK. J lost 3 bases, V lost 3 bases, and 8 bases had no gene match. CDR3 sequence reads: CASSQGTGYWDTEAFF. CDR3 in DNA: TGTGCCAGCAGCCAGGGGACAGGGTATTGGGACACTGAAGCTTTCTTT.

Worth noting for this clone: Other DNA sequences in this sample translate to the same CDR3. The V call is TRBV30, the J call TRBJ2-2; D remains ambiguous. The CDR3 totals 13 residues. The V gene lost 5 bases and the J gene lost 7 bases, with 14 bases spanning the gap. Germline V CDR1 and CDR2: GTSNPN, SVGIG (reference sequence). CDR3: CAWHKGWNGELFF. CDR3 nucleotides: TGTGCCTGGCACAAAGGATGGAACGGGGAGCTGTTTTTT.

This clone was seen only a few times. The chain combines TRBV5-5 with TRBJ1-4; perhaps TRBD1 as D (5 bases). V gave up 0 bases and J gave up 8 bases, with 17 bases separating them. This CDR3 is 16 amino acids long. Germline CDR1 SGHKS, CDR2 YYEKEE (reference sequence). CDR3 residues: CASSLEGGTAFEKLFF. CDR3 DNA: TGTGCCAGCAGCTTGGAAGGTGGGACGGCATTCGAAAAACTGTTTTTT.

The J gene is TRBJ2-2, the V gene TRBV6-5; the D call may be TRBD1 or TRBD2 (5 bases each). The V gene's germline CDR1 is MNHEY and CDR2 SVGAGI. The CDR3 loop spans 15 amino acids. Trimming removed 2 bases from V and 0 bases from J, with 7 bases in between. CDR3 amino acids: CASSYRGPNTGELFF. The CDR3 DNA is TGTGCCAGCAGTTACCGGGGACCGAACACCGGGGAGCTGTTTTTT.

The rearrangement links TRBV7-2 to TRBJ2-5; 7 bases fit TRBD1. With the DNA end fitting TRBJ2-7 better, the J assignment may be wrong. The germline V gene encodes CDR1 SGHTA and CDR2 FQGNSA. The CDR3 sequence is 15 residues long. The CDR3 DNA sequence: TGTGCCAGCAGCCCCACAGGGGTCGGGCCCTACGAGCAGTACTTC. Amino acid sequence: CASSPTGVGPYEQYF.

The V gene is TRBV30, the J gene TRBJ1-1; TRBD1 matches 8 bases. V lost 4 bases, J lost 4 bases, and 11 bases stayed unmatched. Germline V gene sequence: CDR1 GTSNPN, CDR2 SVGIG (reference sequence). The CDR3 has 15 residues. CDR3 sequence (DNA): TGTGCCTGGACCATAAGGGGGACAGGCTTCACTGAAGCTTTCTTT. This encodes CAWTIRGTGFTEAFF.

The chain recombines TRBV18 with TRBJ2-5, with TRBD2 as a possible D gene (5 bases). Trimming took 3 bases from V and 1 from J, leaving 12 bases between them. The germline V gene has CDR1 KGHSH and CDR2 LQKENI. The CDR3 covers 15 residues. The CDR3 reads CASSPSGTSQETQYF. The CDR3 DNA follows: TGTGCCAGCTCACCGAGCGGTACATCCCAAGAGACCCAGTACTTC.

This clone has more than one count but fewer than ten. The rearrangement joins TRBV28 to TRBJ2-5, with 9 bases that match TRBD2. Germline V gives CDR1 MDHEN, CDR2 SYDVKM. The CDR3 runs 14 residues. J lost 5 bases, V lost 6 bases, and 7 bases had no gene match. The CDR3 loop is CASSSYAGGETQYF. In DNA, the CDR3 is TGTGCCAGCAGCTCCTACGCGGGAGGGGAGACCCAGTACTTC.

The chain is built from TRBV7-6 and TRBJ1-1; D might be TRBD1 (6 bases). Trimming pared 1 base from V and 4 bases from J, leaving 13 bases between. The germline V gene encodes CDR1 SGHVS and CDR2 FNYEAQ. The CDR3 is 15 residues long. The CDR3 spells CASSLVPRDTTEAFF. The CDR3 nucleotides are TGTGCCAGCAGCTTAGTCCCGCGGGACACCACTGAAGCTTTCTTT.

This sequence joins TRBV7-2 and TRBJ1-2, with D hard to call. Germline V gene sequence: CDR1 SGHTA, CDR2 FQGNSA. Trimming took 7 bases from V and 4 from J, leaving 19 bases between them. There are 15 residues in the CDR3. The CDR3, as DNA: TGTGCCAGCAATCCCTCTGAGAGGGCGGGCTATGGCTACACCTTC. It is translated as CASNPSERAGYGYTF.

There are many counts of this clone. V gene TRBV7-8 combines with J gene TRBJ1-5; D gene ambiguous. CDR3 length: 15 residues. CDR1 SGHVS and CDR2 FQNEAQ come from the germline V gene. V dropped 1 base and J dropped 1 base, with 8 bases sitting between them. CDR3 sequence reads: CASSLVGISNQPQHF. CDR3 nucleotide sequence: TGTGCCAGCAGCTTAGTCGGGATCAGCAATCAGCCCCAGCATTTT.

This chain connects TRBV9 to TRBJ2-1; D is ambiguous. The CDR3 runs to 14 residues. Per the germline V gene, CDR1 is SGDLS and CDR2 is YYNGEE. V lost 0 bases and J 5 bases, leaving 9 bases between the germline ends. The CDR3 protein is CASSVGSNDNEQFF. The CDR3 DNA reads TGTGCCAGCAGCGTAGGCTCGAATGACAATGAGCAGTTCTTC.

V is TRBV7-8 and J is TRBJ2-7; 8 nucleotides agree with TRBD2. The V gene end was trimmed by 5 bases and the J gene end by 3 bases; junction bases not matched to a gene: 15. The germline V gene has CDR1 SGHVS and CDR2 FQNEAQ. This CDR3 is built from 17 residues. CDR3 residues: CASSHGLAGGSFYEQYF. CDR3 DNA sequence: TGTGCCAGCAGCCATGGCTTGGCGGGAGGCTCCTTCTACGAGCAGTACTTC.

The chain combines TRBV27 with TRBJ2-5, with 11 bases that match TRBD1. CDR1 and CDR2 from the germline V gene are MNHEY and SMNVEV (reference sequence). J gave up 5 bases and V 5 bases, and 7 bases lay outside the gene matches. The CDR3 has 15 residues. The chain's CDR3 is CASSPGQGARETQYF. CDR3 in DNA: TGTGCCAGCAGTCCTGGACAGGGGGCTCGCGAGACCCAGTACTTC.

This clone is a singleton in its sample. Other DNA sequences of this sample code for an identical CDR3. The CDR3 protein is CASSPPRGMNTEAFF. In nucleotides, the CDR3 is TGTGCCAGCTCACCACCAAGAGGGATGAACACTGAAGCTTTCTTT. V is TRBV18 and J is TRBJ1-1; D remains ambiguous. Deletions cut 0 bases from V and 0 bases from J, with 8 bases between. In germline, CDR1 is KGHSH, CDR2 LQKENI. This CDR3 region has 15 residues.

V and J are TRBV19 and TRBJ2-1; D assignment may be TRBD1 or TRBD2 (6 bases each). The CDR3 runs to 16 residues. V lost 3 bases and J lost 0, with 12 bases in between. Germline V CDR1 and CDR2: LNHDA, SQIVND (reference sequence). The CDR3 loop reads CASSIWGAGSYNEQFF. The CDR3 bases are TGTGCCAGTAGTATTTGGGGGGCGGGCTCCTACAATGAGCAGTTCTTC.

The chain employs TRBV4-3 and TRBJ2-3; tentatively, D is TRBD2 (5 bases). The CDR3 spans 15 residues. Germline lookup yields CDR1 LGHNA and CDR2 YSLEER. V was pared by 1 base and J by 3 bases, with 11 bases between. CDR3 DNA: TGCGCCAGCAGCCAAGGATGGGTAGCGACAGATACGCAGTATTTT. Its protein product is CASSQGWVATDTQYF.

The J gene is TRBJ2-7, the V gene TRBV29-1, with 8 bases matching TRBD1. Unmatched junction bases numbered 16, after V lost 5 bases and J lost 7 bases. The length of the CDR3 is 15 residues. Germline V gene lookup returns CDR1 SQVTM and CDR2 ANQGSEA. CDR3 DNA: TGCAGCGTTTTAGGGGGCCGACAGGGGCCGCAAGAGCAGTACTTC. Amino acids: CSVLGGRQGPQEQYF.

The gene calls are TRBV15 and TRBJ1-4, with D perhaps TRBD1 (5 bases). The V gene lost 4 bases and the J gene lost 6 bases, with 30 bases spanning the gap. The CDR3 is 20 residues long. Germline-derived CDR1 and CDR2 are LNHNV and YYDKDF (reference sequence). The CDR3 reads CATSKFRGTGDLGRDEKLFF. As DNA, the CDR3 is TGTGCCACCAGCAAGTTTCGCGGGACTGGGGACTTAGGACGCGATGAAAAACTGTTTTTT.

This rearrangement joins TRBV23-1 to TRBJ1-6; possible D gene TRBD1, 6 bases. TRBV23-1 is filed as an ORF, its function uncertain. The V and J ends lost 3 bases and 0 bases respectively, with 18 bases between them. This CDR3 is 19 amino acids long. CDR3 in amino acids: CASSHILGGVSSYNSPLHF. The CDR3 nucleotides read TGCGCCAGCAGTCATATTCTAGGGGGAGTAAGCTCCTATAATTCACCCCTCCACTTT.

The genes are TRBV19 and TRBJ2-1; 14 bases line up with TRBD2. V trimming: 7 bases; J trimming: 15 bases; junction bases outside the gene matches: 11. CDR3 length: 14 amino acids. Germline values: CDR1 LNHDA, CDR2 SQIVND (reference sequence). In DNA form, the CDR3 reads TGTGCCAGTACCACGGGGACTAGCGGGAGCCCCGGGTTCTTC. Amino acids: CASTTGTSGSPGFF.

CDR3 sequence: CASSFSGTANFF. In nucleotides, the CDR3 is TGTGCCAGCAGTTTCTCCGGGACTGCGAACTTCTTC. The rearrangement links TRBV27 to TRBJ2-1, with D possibly being TRBD2 (6 bases). The CDR3 is 12 amino acids. Germline V gene lookup returns CDR1 MNHEY and CDR2 SMNVEV (reference sequence). Trimming stripped 3 bases from V and 16 bases from J, with 16 bases between.

V gene TRBV15 combines with J gene TRBJ1-2, with unresolved D. CDR3 length: 13 amino acids. V lost 5 bases and J lost 0, with 7 bases in between. Per germline, CDR1 LNHNV and CDR2 YYDKDF (reference sequence). In DNA form, the CDR3 reads TGTGCCACCAGCTACAATCCTAACTATGGCTACACCTTC. It encodes CATSYNPNYGYTF. The variable domain in full, with the rest retrieved from reference TRBV15 and TRBJ1-2, is DAMVIQNPRYQVTQFGKPVTLSCSQTLNHNVMYWYQQKSSQAPKLLFHYYDKDFNNEADTPDNFQSRRPNTSFCFLDIRSPGLGDTAMYLCATSYNPNYGYTFGSGTRLTVV.